The text below deals with one T cell receptor (beta chain). There are many counts of this clonotype. Its target antigen remains unknown. No qualities accompany the bases; no much larger clone lies one base away. cDNA was synthesized by template-switch 5'RACE using a primer carrying a 10-nucleotide random unique molecular identifier by which each TCR transcript was tagged. Each sequencing run produced over 190 million TCR-beta sequences covering 15-18 subjects. The RNeasy kit was used for extraction of total RNA. Using the KAPA Real-time Library Amplification kit, TCR-beta VDJ regions were amplified with primers for the TCR constant region and the 5'RACE anchor. A first PCR added sample indexes and Illumina adaptors, after which a second PCR increased the library yield. After Ampure bead purification, the roughly 650 bp TCR product was size-selected on a 2% E-gel SizeSelection system. Before pooling, library quality was assessed on a Bioanalyzer, concentration was determined with Qubit, and library quantification was performed with the Kapa Library Quantification kit. An Illumina HiSeq 2500 sequenced the libraries paired-end 2 x 150 bp. To increase sequence diversity, roughly 24-31% phiX was spiked into each library pool. On the authors' methods: Quality-filtered reads were processed with the UMI-based MiGEC pipeline, which removed over 75% of raw TCR sequences during error correction. VDJ genes were aligned to IMGT germline references, and clonotypes were defined by unique CDR3 amino acid sequence plus V-J genes. VDJtools evaluated clonal expansion, Shannon diversity and CDR3 relatedness (CalcPairwiseDistances, ClusterSamples); CLCbio workbench built phylogenetic trees. Expanded clones were defined as having at least 8 unique UMIs, based on coefficient-of-variation modelling across technical triplicates. TCRdb's own reprocessing of the public reads used fastp at Q25 and MiXCR and kept productive beta chains. Identical CDR3 proteins give one entry, which carries the most common genes and DNA. In this record, the V and J calls reflect TCRdb's handling and not the investigators' own analysis. The sample records under 90,000 distinct CDR3 sequences, roughly 10% of which are singletons. The top ten clonotypes cover approximately 9.5% of the sample.

This sample was included in a study of neurological immune-mediated disorders (dated by TCRdb to about 2019). About the investigation overall: Peripheral blood TCR-beta repertoires from HTLV-I-associated myelopathy (HAM/TSP) patients, multiple sclerosis patients and healthy controls were compared by UMI-based sequencing. Of the 68 subjects in the cohort, around 15 were HAM/TSP patients, some 34 were multiple sclerosis patients, and approximately 20 were healthy controls. The approximately 99 TCR-beta libraries included longitudinal samples, technical triplicates and paired sorted CD4+ and CD8+ T-cell subsets alongside PBMC samples. Each longitudinal HAM/TSP and healthy donor was sampled at 3 time-points spaced at 3-40 month intervals. The study at large found these results: Expanded clones from different subjects shared no identical CDR3 amino acid sequences, which suggests that TCR-beta repertoires were private in all groups. TCR clonal expansion was highest in HAM/TSP patients and lowest in MS patients, with MS patients falling below even healthy controls.

The CDR3 goes from the cysteine to the phenylalanine over 15 residues. The kept DNA is CDR3 alone, 45 bases in frame from the first base. Based on the germline V gene, the CDR1 and CDR2 sequences are MDHEN and SYDVKM. Cut back by 4 bases and 7 bases, the V and J ends lie 17 bases apart. The label giving this sample's time point can be read as: longitudinal time-point 1 (baseline). Blood bank volunteers in Maryland, USA served as the healthy controls. For the unsorted PBMC libraries, 2 million PBMCs were stored in RNAlater at -80 degrees C until RNA extraction and were used to generate the libraries. Peripheral blood was subjected to Ficoll-Hypaque density gradient centrifugation to isolate PBMCs, which were then cryopreserved in liquid nitrogen.

The sequenced sample was PBMCs. The chain employs TRBV28 and TRBJ1-5; TRBD1 is a weak D gene call, 5 bases matching. This clonotype originated in a man under 40 in good health. This receptor has the CDR3 CASSSGGGDLQPQHF. The nucleotides read TGTGCCAGCAGTTCCGGGGGGGGGGATTTACAGCCCCAGCATTTT.